This TCR beta chain was recovered during a study of blood T cell repertoires in COVID-19. Germline assignment: CDR1 SGHRS and CDR2 YFSETQ. Trimming stripped 2 bases from V and 10 bases from J, with 15 bases between. This CDR3 contains 13 residues. Data came from immunoSEQ multiplex PCR; TCRdb stores just in-frame clones and leaves some out. This sample has under 500,000 clones, with around 90% found just once. This chain connects TRBV5-1 to TRBJ1-1; D is unclear. Sequenced input: PBMCs or T cells enriched from blood (not recorded which). This receptor was identified in a woman under 30 with acute COVID-19. Here the CDR3 reads CASSFVTGIGAFF. Here the CDR3 DNA reads TGCGCCAGCAGCTTCGTGACGGGGATCGGAGCTTTCTTT.